The entry below describes one T cell receptor (beta chain). The antigen is unknown. This entry is derived from a study of metastatic and nonmetastatic thyroid tumors. Notes on the study in general: Reportedly, malignant thyroid tumors had significantly higher TCR beta diversity than benign nodules, in blood and tumor.

Original analysis: Construction of a distant-metastasis classifier for papillary thyroid cancer relied on CDR3 differences across clinicopathological groups. TCRdb reanalyzed the PCR reads with MiXCR. These V and J calls rely on TCRdb rather than the paper's analysis. Of about 7,400 clones listed, roughly 28% are singletons. Patients underwent thyroid surgery, and none had received any treatment before it. The receptor was isolated from a male donor with papillary thyroid cancer or a benign thyroid nodule (not recorded which). Some clones in this sample may be carry-over from other donors' samples. The sequenced sample was adjacent normal tissue.

CDR3 sequence (DNA): TGTGCCATCAGGGGGGGACTAGCGAGGGGCTACGAGCAGTACTTC. Translating gives CAIRGGLARGYEQYF. V is TRBV7-2 and J is TRBJ2-7, with 10 bases matching TRBD2. The V gene end was trimmed by 10 bases and the J gene end by 3 bases; junction bases not matched to a gene: 12. CDR3 size: 15 residues. Germline V gene sequence: CDR1 SGHTA, CDR2 FQGNSA.